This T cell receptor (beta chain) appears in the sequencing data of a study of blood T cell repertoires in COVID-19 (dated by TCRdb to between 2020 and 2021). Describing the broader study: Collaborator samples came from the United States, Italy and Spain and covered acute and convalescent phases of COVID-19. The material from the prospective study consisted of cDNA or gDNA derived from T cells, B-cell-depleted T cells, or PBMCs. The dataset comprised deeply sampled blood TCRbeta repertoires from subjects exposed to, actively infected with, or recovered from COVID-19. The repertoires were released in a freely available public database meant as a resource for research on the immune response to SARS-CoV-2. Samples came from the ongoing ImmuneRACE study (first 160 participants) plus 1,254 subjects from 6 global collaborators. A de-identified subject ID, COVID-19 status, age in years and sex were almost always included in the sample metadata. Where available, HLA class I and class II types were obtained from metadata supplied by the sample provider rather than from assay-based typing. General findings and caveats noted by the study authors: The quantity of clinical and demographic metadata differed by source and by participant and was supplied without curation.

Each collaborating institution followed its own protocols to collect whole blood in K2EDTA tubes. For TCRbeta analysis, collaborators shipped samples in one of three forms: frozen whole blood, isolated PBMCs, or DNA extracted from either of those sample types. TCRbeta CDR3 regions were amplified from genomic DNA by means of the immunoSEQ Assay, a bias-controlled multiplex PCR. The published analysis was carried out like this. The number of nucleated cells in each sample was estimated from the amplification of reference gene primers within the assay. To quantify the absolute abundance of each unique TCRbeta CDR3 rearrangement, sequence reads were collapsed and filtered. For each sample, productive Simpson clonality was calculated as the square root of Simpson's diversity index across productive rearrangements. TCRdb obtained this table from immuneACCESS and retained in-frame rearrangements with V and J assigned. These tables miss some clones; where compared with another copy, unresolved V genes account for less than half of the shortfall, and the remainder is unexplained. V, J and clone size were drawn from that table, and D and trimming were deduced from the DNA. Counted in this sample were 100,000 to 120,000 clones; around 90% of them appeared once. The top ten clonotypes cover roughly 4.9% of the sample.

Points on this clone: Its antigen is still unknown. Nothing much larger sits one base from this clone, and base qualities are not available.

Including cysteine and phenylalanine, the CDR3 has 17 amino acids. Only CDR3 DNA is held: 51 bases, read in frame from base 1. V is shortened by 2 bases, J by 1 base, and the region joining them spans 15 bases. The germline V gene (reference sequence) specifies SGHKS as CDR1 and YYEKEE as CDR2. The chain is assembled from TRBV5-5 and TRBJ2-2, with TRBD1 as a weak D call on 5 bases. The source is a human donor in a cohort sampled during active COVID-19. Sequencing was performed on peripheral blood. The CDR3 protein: CASSFPMTVRNTGELFF. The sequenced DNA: TGTGCCAGCAGCTTTCCCATGACAGTACGGAACACCGGGGAGCTGTTTTTT.